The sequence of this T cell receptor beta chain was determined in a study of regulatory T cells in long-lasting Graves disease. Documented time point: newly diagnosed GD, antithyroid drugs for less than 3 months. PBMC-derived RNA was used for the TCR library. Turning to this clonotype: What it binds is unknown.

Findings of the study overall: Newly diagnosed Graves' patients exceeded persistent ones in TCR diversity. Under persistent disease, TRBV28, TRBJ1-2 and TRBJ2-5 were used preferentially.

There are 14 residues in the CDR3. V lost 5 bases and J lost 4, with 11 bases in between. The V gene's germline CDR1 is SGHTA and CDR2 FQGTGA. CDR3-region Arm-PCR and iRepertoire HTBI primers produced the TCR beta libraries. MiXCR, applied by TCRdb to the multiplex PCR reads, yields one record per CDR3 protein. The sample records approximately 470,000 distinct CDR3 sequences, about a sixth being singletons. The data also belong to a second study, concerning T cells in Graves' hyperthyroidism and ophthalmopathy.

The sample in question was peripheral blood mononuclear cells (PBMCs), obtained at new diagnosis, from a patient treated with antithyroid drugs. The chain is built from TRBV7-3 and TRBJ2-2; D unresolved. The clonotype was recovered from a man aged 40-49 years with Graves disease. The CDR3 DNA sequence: TGTGCCAGCAGCCCCGACCATATCACCGGGGAGCTGTTTTTT. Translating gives CASSPDHITGELFF.